This T cell receptor (beta chain) was found in a study of T-cell memory formation after mild COVID-19. Turning to the study itself: TCR clusters showed largely donor specificity.

This clonotype was seen more than once but under ten times. Its matching antigen is unknown. TCRdb called the 5' RACE reads again in MiXCR, with one record for every CDR3 protein. Among 130,000 to 150,000 distinct CDR3 sequences, 6% were seen once, and the ten largest hold roughly 2.1%. Study-wide results and limits: Whether day 37 second-wave clones are SARS-CoV-2-specific was not confirmed.

V lost 0 bases to trimming and J lost 8 bases, with 13 bases between them. CDR1 and CDR2 (germline): SEHNR, FQNEAQ (reference sequence). The CDR3 has 15 amino acids. The clonotype was recovered from an adult woman who had mild COVID-19 (a few samples of this study predate the infection). Cell type and time point are not known. The chain joins TRBV7-9 to TRBJ1-4; D ambiguous. Sequencing was done on a sample of PBMCs or a T cell subset sorted from them (not recorded which). The CDR3 here is CASSLAENLGEKLFF. The CDR3 DNA follows: TGTGCCAGCAGCTTAGCCGAAAACCTGGGCGAAAAACTGTTTTTT.